This passage covers 17 T cell receptor beta chains from one sample sequenced in a study of post-analysis software for immune sequencing data. Study outcomes and limitations: Compared with controls, patients had more of 4 to 6 TRBV segments, including TRBV5-6, TRBV5-1 and TRBV20-1.

Tagging with unique molecular identifiers was a feature of the TCR beta cDNA libraries. Each CDR3 protein gets one entry after TCRdb re-called the PCR reads with MiXCR. The table includes fewer than 600,000 distinct CDR3 sequences, approximately 46% detected once. Their recognized antigens are unknown. Source material: blood. Receptors were obtained from a girl under 18 with multiple sclerosis.

The sample holds a few counts of this clonotype. The chain couples TRBV15 to TRBJ1-5; D might be TRBD1 (5 bases). Trimming took 5 bases from V and 7 from J, leaving 18 bases between them. The CDR3 loop spans 15 amino acids. Germline-derived CDR1 and CDR2 are LNHNV and YYDKDF (reference sequence). CDR3 coding DNA: TGTGCCACCAGCCCAGGAAGGGCAGGGTACCAGCCCCAGCATTTT. It codes for CATSPGRAGYQPQHF.

The CDR3: CASSPRTRTDEQFF. CDR3 nucleotide sequence: TGCGCCAGCAGCCCCCGGACTAGGACGGATGAGCAGTTCTTC. The genes are TRBV5-1 and TRBJ2-1, with 7 nucleotides matching TRBD2. The germline V gene has CDR1 SGHRS and CDR2 YFSETQ. The CDR3 contains 14 residues. The V gene end was trimmed by 4 bases and the J gene end by 8 bases; junction bases not matched to a gene: 9. Looking up the rest from reference TRBV5-1 and TRBJ2-1 gives the full variable domain: KAGVTQTPRYLIKTRGQQVTLSCSPISGHRSVSWYQQTPGQGLQFLFEYFSETQRNKGNFPGRFSGRQFSNSRSEMNVSTLELGDSALYLCASSPRTRTDEQFFGPGTRLTVL.

The count of this clonotype is one. This chain joins TRBV20-1 and TRBJ1-4; the D is unclear. The V gene lost 6 bases and the J gene lost 4 bases, with 12 bases spanning the gap. The CDR3 has 13 residues. In germline, CDR1 is DFQATT, CDR2 SNEGSKA (reference sequence). CDR3 in DNA: TGCAGTGCCCGGGAGTTTTTTAATGAAAAACTGTTTTTT. Amino acids: CSAREFFNEKLFF.

The rearrangement links TRBV20-1 to TRBJ1-5, with D hard to call. This CDR3 is built from 14 residues. The V end lost 1 base, the J end lost 4 bases, and 11 bases lay between the germline ends. In germline, CDR1 is DFQATT, CDR2 SNEGSKA (reference sequence). CDR3 in amino acids: CSARVGNYNQPQHF. In DNA form, the CDR3 reads TGCAGTGCTAGAGTCGGAAACTATAATCAGCCCCAGCATTTT.

The table lists this clonotype with a few counts. The chain combines TRBV6-6 with TRBJ2-7, with TRBD2 matching over 14 bases. With V trimmed by 7 bases and J by 3 bases, 2 bases remained unmatched. From germline, CDR1 is MNHNY and CDR2 SVGAGI (reference sequence). The length of the CDR3 is 14 residues. The CDR3 is CASTGLAGGYEQYF. The CDR3 DNA is TGTGCCAGCACCGGACTAGCGGGAGGCTACGAGCAGTACTTC.

This sequence joins TRBV4-1 and TRBJ2-5, with 13 bases lining up with TRBD2. The tail of the sequence fits TRBJ2-7 better, so the J call may be wrong. The CDR3 extends over 20 amino acids. Germline CDR1 reads MGHRA; CDR2 reads YSYEKL. This CDR3 is CASSQVMPPGLAGLLYEQYF. The CDR3, as DNA: TGCGCCAGCAGCCAAGTCATGCCTCCGGGACTAGCGGGATTACTCTACGAGCAGTACTTC.

This clonotype was seen more than once but under ten times. The chain recombines TRBV20-1 with TRBJ2-7; possibly TRBD2 for D (6 bases). Trimming pared 5 bases from V and 2 bases from J, leaving 16 bases between. The germline gives CDR1 DFQATT, CDR2 SNEGSKA (reference sequence). There are 14 residues in the CDR3. The CDR3 is CSAYMEGQPYEQYF. The CDR3 nucleotides are TGCAGTGCTTACATGGAGGGGCAACCCTACGAGCAGTACTTC.

This clonotype has a single count. This chain joins TRBV4-1 and TRBJ1-2; D possibly corresponds to TRBD1 (6 bases). V was pared by 3 bases and J by 4 bases, with 12 bases between. The length of the CDR3 is 14 residues. CDR1 MGHRA and CDR2 YSYEKL come from the germline V gene. The CDR3 region is CASSHQGLAYGYTF. The CDR3 region has the DNA TGCGCCAGCAGCCACCAGGGGCTCGCCTATGGCTACACCTTC.

The sample holds a few counts of this clonotype. This chain links TRBV5-1 with TRBJ2-1; 8 nucleotides align to TRBD2. V dropped 4 bases and J dropped 3; count of bases not matched to a gene: 3. The CDR3 contains 14 residues. Germline CDR1 SGHRS, CDR2 YFSETQ. The CDR3 DNA reads TGCGCCAGCAGCGCGGCGGGAGGCTACAATGAGCAGTTCTTC. Protein sequence: CASSAAGGYNEQFF.

This clonotype was counted once. The conserved final phenylalanine or tryptophan is absent from the CDR3, which likely points to a read error. The J gene is TRBJ1-2, the V gene TRBV15; 7 bases match TRBD1. Germline lookup yields CDR1 LNHNV and CDR2 YYDKDF (reference sequence). The J segment lost 4 bases and the V segment lost 1 base, leaving 6 bases of the junction unmatched. This CDR3 spans 15 amino acids. The CDR3: CATSRARQGLYGYTY. CDR3 bases: TGTGCCACCAGCAGAGCGAGACAGGGCCTCTATGGCTACACCTAC.

V and J are TRBV29-1 and TRBJ1-2; 7 bases are shared with TRBD1. The CDR3 runs 14 residues. J lost 4 bases, V lost 4 bases, and 9 bases had no gene match. Germline V CDR1 and CDR2: SQVTM, ANQGSEA. The CDR3 sequence is CSVGATGVVYGYTF. Here the CDR3 DNA reads TGCAGCGTTGGAGCCACAGGGGTGGTCTATGGCTACACCTTC.

As to this clonotype: No conserved phenylalanine or tryptophan is present at the end of the CDR3, so a read error is the likely explanation. The chain uses TRBV5-5 and TRBJ2-1; 11 positions match TRBD1. The CDR3 has 15 amino acids. Germline V gene data show CDR1 as SGHKS and CDR2 as YYEKEE (reference sequence). V shed 6 bases and J 5 bases; nucleotides not matched to a gene: 7. The CDR3 nucleotides are TGTGCCAGCATCCCGGACAGGGGGCTGGACAATGAGCAGTTCTCC. It is translated as CASIPDRGLDNEQFS.

This sequence joins TRBV4-1 and TRBJ2-1; 12 bases are a match to TRBD2. After removal of 4 bases from V and 4 bases from J, the junction contained 8 bases not matched to a gene. The length of the CDR3 is 17 residues. The V gene's germline CDR1 is MGHRA and CDR2 YSYEKL. The CDR3 reads CASSPSGRAGAYNEQFF. The DNA of the CDR3 is TGCGCCAGCAGCCCTAGCGGGAGGGCCGGAGCATACAATGAGCAGTTCTTC.

This chain connects TRBV25-1 to TRBJ1-2, with D possibly TRBD1 on 6 matching bases. The length of the CDR3 is 15 residues. Between the trimmed V and J ends, which lost 5 bases and 6 bases, there was a span of 19 bases. Germline V gives CDR1 MGHDK, CDR2 SYGVNS. CDR3 protein: CASSRDRTQGDGYTF. The CDR3 nucleotides are TGTGCCAGCAGTAGAGACAGGACTCAAGGGGATGGCTACACCTTC.

The CDR3 protein is CATGSYEQYF. CDR3 DNA sequence: TGTGCGACAGGGTCCTACGAGCAGTACTTC. The V and J genes are TRBV28 and TRBJ2-7; 7 bases agree with TRBD1. The CDR3 has 10 amino acids. Germline CDR1 reads MDHEN; CDR2 reads SYDVKM.

This sequence joins TRBV3-1 and TRBJ2-5; maybe TRBD2 (5 bases). Germline V gives CDR1 LGHDT, CDR2 YNNKEL (reference sequence). The CDR3 loop spans 17 amino acids. The V gene lost 3 bases and the J gene lost 0 bases, with 17 bases spanning the gap. Written as DNA, the CDR3 is TGTGCCAGCAGCCACCGAGGGAAACCCTTCTACCAAGAGACCCAGTACTTC. This codes for CASSHRGKPFYQETQYF.

This rearrangement joins TRBV6-5 to TRBJ2-7; D not resolved. The length of the CDR3 is 13 residues. Germline CDR1 MNHEY, CDR2 SVGAGI. Trimming pared 0 bases from V and 10 bases from J, leaving 13 bases between. Here the CDR3 DNA reads TGTGCCAGCAGTTACTCGATAGGGATGGTACAGTACTTC. It translates to CASSYSIGMVQYF.